This T cell receptor beta chain was sequenced during a study of T cell responses to AZD1222 COVID-19 vaccine. Study-level points and caveats: Dominant at 160-218 and 743-854, vaccine-associated CD4 TCRs also spanned spike. Breadth and depth of Spike-specific TCRs rose after two AZD1222 doses. Clonal diversity was possibly underestimated; the donors were predominantly white British and more often female. Reportedly, nearly half the spike-specific TCRs target unmutated variant regions.

Notes on this clone: Its antigen remains unknown.

Per germline, CDR1 SEHNR and CDR2 FQNEAQ (reference sequence). V was shortened by 0 bases and J by 6 bases, with 8 bases between the two germline ends. The CDR3 is 13 residues long. Clones were sequenced by immunoSEQ multiplex PCR, and TCRdb holds only the in-frame ones, with some missing. The table lists some 150,000 clones, less than 90% of them singletons. The sequencing used peripheral blood, collected after recovery from COVID-19. This TCR was recovered from an adult who had recovered from COVID-19. V usage is TRBV7-9 and J usage is TRBJ1-2; unclear D gene. CDR3 region: CASSLAAGNGYTF. CDR3 coding DNA: TGTGCCAGCAGCTTAGCGGCCGGGAATGGCTACACCTTC.